This is a list of T cell receptor beta chains from one sample in a study of blood T cell repertoires in COVID-19. Using immunoSEQ multiplex PCR, the repertoire was profiled, and TCRdb retains in-frame clones only, with some absent. This sample has more than 95,000 clones; 70% to 90% occur once, and the top ten carry roughly 4.1%. Sequenced input: peripheral blood. The receptors stem from a man between 60 and 75 years old with acute or convalescent COVID-19. Each CDR3 is given without its conserved first and last residue. Only part of the rows carry a size: once, few, many, or a class if the clone is expanded.

j_call | v_call | clone_size | cdr3_aa
TRBJ2-3 | TRBV15 | large | ATSSGFVDRGTDTQY
TRBJ1-1 | TRBV19 | - | ASRPPTGGRSTEAF
TRBJ2-3 | TRBV25-1 | - | ASSEGQGSTDTQY
TRBJ2-1 | TRBV6-5 | - | ASSLQGQPNEQF
TRBJ1-3 | TRBV19 | - | ASSIQGRENTIY
TRBJ1-2 | TRBV6-5 | - | ASSRDTDYGYT
TRBJ2-5 | TRBV11-3 | once | ASRLGGGRSLDQY
TRBJ1-1 | TRBV6-2/TRBV6-3 | - | ASSYGVLNTEAF
TRBJ2-3 | TRBV29-1 | once | SVATSGSRAY
TRBJ2-6 | TRBV5-1 | - | ASTFSGNGANVLT
TRBJ1-2 | TRBV28 | - | ASSSLEGYT
TRBJ2-3 | TRBV9 | - | ASSVEGQGGNTQY
TRBJ1-2 | TRBV30 | - | AWSVPSGFKYGYT
TRBJ2-1 | TRBV5-1 | few | ASSPEGGYNEQF
TRBJ2-1 | TRBV10-3 | - | AISEVQGMYNEQF
TRBJ2-3 | TRBV2 | - | ASGDFSTDTQY
TRBJ1-2 | TRBV29-1 | - | SLWGVDGYT
TRBJ1-5 | TRBV27 | - | ASSLSGVHQPQH
TRBJ2-1 | TRBV18 | - | ASSDSSGLGLF
TRBJ1-2 | TRBV7-2 | - | ASSLVPGGDRGYGYT
TRBJ1-1 | TRBV5-4 | - | ASSPGTVNTEAF
TRBJ1-5 | TRBV30 | - | AWGGQGVSQPQH
TRBJ1-1 | TRBV7-6 | - | ASSPTIQGMNTEAF
TRBJ2-2 | TRBV19 | - | ASSFRLTTNTGELF
TRBJ2-1 | TRBV19 | - | ASSPPPLAGDYNEQF
TRBJ2-2 | TRBV7-2 | - | ASTPPSGRYGGELF
TRBJ1-1 | TRBV30 | once | AWSVTGGTEAF
TRBJ2-1 | TRBV2 | - | AITSLADYNEQF
TRBJ1-3 | TRBV30 | - | AWVTGSGNTIY
TRBJ1-1 | TRBV4-1 | - | ASSPQALNTEAF
TRBJ1-3 | TRBV30 | - | AWTPFDRHSGNTIY
TRBJ2-3 | TRBV6-1 | - | ASSELRGVGVTQY
TRBJ1-6 | TRBV2 | - | ASSEKESPGRSLH